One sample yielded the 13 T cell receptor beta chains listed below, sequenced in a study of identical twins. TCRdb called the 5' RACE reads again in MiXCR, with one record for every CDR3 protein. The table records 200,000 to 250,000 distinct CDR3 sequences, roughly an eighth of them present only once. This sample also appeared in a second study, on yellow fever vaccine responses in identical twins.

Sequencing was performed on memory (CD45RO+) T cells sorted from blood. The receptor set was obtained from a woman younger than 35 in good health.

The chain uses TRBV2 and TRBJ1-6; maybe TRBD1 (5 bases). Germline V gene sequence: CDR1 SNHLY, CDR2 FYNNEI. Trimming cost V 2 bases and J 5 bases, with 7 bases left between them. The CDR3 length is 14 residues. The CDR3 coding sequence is TGTGCCAGCAGTGAACGGGGGAATAATTCACCCCTCCACTTT. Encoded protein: CASSERGNNSPLHF.

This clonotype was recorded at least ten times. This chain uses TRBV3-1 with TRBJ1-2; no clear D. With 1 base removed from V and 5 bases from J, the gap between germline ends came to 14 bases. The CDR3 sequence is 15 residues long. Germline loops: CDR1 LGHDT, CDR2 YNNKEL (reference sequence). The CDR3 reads CASSQGAALWYGYTF. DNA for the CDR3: TGTGCCAGCAGCCAAGGGGCGGCCTTGTGGTATGGCTACACCTTC.

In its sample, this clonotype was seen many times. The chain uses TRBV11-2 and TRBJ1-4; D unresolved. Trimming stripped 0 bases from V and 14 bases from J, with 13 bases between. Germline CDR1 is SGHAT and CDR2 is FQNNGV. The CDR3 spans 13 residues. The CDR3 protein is CASSLDRGGKLFF. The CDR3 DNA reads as TGTGCCAGCAGCTTAGATCGGGGAGGGAAGCTGTTTTTT.

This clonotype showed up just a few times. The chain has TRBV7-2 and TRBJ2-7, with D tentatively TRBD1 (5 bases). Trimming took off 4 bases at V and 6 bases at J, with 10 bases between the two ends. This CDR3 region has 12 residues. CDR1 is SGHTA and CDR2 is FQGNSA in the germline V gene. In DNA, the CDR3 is TGTGCCAGCAGCTCCCAGGGTGGCGAGCAGTACTTC. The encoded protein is CASSSQGGEQYF. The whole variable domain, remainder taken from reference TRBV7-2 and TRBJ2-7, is GAGVSQSPSNKVTEKGKDVELRCDPISGHTALYWYRQSLGQGLEFLIYFQGNSAPDKSGLPSDRFSAERTGGSVSTLTIQRTQQEDSAVYLCASSSQGGEQYFGPGTRLTVT.

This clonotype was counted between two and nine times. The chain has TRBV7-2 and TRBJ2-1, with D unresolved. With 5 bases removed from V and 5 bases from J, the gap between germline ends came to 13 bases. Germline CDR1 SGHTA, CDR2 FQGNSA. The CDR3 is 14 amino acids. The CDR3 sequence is CASSRIFRDNEQFF. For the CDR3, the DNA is TGTGCCAGCAGCAGAATATTCCGGGACAATGAGCAGTTCTTC. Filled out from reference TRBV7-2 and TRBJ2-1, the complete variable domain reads GAGVSQSPSNKVTEKGKDVELRCDPISGHTALYWYRQSLGQGLEFLIYFQGNSAPDKSGLPSDRFSAERTGGSVSTLTIQRTQQEDSAVYLCASSRIFRDNEQFFGPGTRLTVL.

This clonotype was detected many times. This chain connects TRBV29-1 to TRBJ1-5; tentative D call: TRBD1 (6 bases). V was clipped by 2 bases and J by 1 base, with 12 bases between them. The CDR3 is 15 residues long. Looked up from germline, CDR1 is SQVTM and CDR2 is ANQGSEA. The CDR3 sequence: CSVELQGGSNQPQHF. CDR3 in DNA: TGCAGCGTTGAACTACAGGGAGGGAGCAATCAGCCCCAGCATTTT.

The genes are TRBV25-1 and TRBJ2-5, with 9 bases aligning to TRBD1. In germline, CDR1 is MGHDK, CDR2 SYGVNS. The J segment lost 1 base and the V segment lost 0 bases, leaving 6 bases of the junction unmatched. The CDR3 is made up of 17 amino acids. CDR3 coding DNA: TGTGCCAGCAGTGAATATTCAGCGGGACAGGGCCAAGAGACCCAGTACTTC. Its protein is CASSEYSAGQGQETQYF.

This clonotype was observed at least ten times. CDR3: CSVDGGRGYTF. In DNA, the CDR3 is TGCAGCGTTGATGGCGGTCGCGGCTACACCTTC. This chain uses TRBV29-1 with TRBJ1-2; D call uncertain. V was shortened by 3 bases and J by 8 bases, with 10 bases between the two germline ends. There are 11 residues in the CDR3. Per germline, CDR1 SQVTM and CDR2 ANQGSEA. Full variable domain (outside the CDR3, taken from reference TRBV29-1 and TRBJ1-2): SAVISQKPSRDICQRGTSLTIQCQVDSQVTMMFWYRQQPGQSLTLIATANQGSEATYESGFVIDKFPISRPNLTFSTLTVSNMSPEDSSIYLCSVDGGRGYTFGSGTRLTVV.

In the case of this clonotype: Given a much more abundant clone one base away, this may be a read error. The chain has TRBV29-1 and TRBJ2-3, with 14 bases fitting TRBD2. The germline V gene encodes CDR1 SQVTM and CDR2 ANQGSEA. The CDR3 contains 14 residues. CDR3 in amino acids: CSVGLAGATETQYF. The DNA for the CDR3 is TGCAGCGTGGGACTAGCGGGAGCTACAGAGACGCAGTATTTT.

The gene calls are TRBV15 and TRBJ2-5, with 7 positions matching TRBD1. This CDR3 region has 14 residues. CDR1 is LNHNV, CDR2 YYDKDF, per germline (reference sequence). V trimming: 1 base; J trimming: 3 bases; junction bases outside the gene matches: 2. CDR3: CATSRGTGEETQYF. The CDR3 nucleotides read TGTGCCACCAGCAGAGGGACAGGCGAAGAGACCCAGTACTTC.

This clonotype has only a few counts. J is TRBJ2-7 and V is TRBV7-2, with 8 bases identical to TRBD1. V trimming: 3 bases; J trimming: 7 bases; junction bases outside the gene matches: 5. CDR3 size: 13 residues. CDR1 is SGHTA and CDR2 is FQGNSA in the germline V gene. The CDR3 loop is CASSFRGRGEQYF. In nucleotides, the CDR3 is TGTGCCAGCAGCTTCAGGGGGCGGGGAGAGCAGTACTTC.

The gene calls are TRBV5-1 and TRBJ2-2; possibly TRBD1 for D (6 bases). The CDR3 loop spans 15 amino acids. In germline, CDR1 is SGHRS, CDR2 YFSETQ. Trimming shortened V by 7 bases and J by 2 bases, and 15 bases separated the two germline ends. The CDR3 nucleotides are TGCGCCAGCGGCGACAGGTCAAGAAACACCGGGGAGCTGTTTTTT. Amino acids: CASGDRSRNTGELFF.

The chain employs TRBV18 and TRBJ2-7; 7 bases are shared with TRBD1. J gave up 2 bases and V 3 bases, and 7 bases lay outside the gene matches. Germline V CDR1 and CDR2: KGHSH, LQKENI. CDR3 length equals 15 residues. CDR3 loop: CASSPDLGQTYEQYF. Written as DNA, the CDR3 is TGTGCCAGCTCACCCGACCTGGGACAGACCTACGAGCAGTACTTC. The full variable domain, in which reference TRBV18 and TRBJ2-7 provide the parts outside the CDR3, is NAGVMQNPRHLVRRRGQEARLRCSPMKGHSHVYWYRQLPEEGLKFMVYLQKENIIDESGMPKERFSAEFPKEGPSILRIQQVVRGDSAAYFCASSPDLGQTYEQYFGPGTRLTVT.